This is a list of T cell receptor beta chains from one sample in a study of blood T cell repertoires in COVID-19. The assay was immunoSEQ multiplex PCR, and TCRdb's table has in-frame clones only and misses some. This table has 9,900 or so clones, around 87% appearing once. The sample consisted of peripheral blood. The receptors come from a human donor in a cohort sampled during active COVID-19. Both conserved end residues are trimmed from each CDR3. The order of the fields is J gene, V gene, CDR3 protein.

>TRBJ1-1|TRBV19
ASSPRQGQSTEAF
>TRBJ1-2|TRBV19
AGRYRGTNYGYT
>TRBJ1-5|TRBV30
AWSPVGRNNQPQH
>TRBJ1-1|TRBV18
ASSLGTGGGSTEAF
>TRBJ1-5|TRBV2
ASSETGWNQPQH
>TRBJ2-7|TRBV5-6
ASSWGSGQGAFEQY
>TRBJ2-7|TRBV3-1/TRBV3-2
ASSLLTYEQY
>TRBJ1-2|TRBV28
ASQGALRGYT
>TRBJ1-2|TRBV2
ASSEETGASTYGYT
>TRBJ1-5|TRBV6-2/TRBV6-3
ASSWDRAQPQH
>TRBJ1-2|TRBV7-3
ASSSGTGDGYT
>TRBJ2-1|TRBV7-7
ASSLWVGSSYNEQF
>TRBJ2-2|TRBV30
AWSSASGENTGELF
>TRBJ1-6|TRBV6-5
ASSYEGTNSPLH
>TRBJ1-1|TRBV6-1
ASSEVGGGHTEAF
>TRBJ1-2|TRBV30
AWSGTGQGAGYT
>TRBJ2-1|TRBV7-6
ASSPSGGAYNEQF
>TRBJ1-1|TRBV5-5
ASSPGTVNTEAF
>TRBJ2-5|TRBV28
ASSSAGGKTQY
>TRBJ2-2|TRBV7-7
ASSPKGTPTGELF